The clone carrying this T cell receptor beta chain was observed many times. Its target is unknown. RNA transcripts were the template for amplifying TCR beta CDR3 regions. HTBI primers were the set used in a first-round RT-PCR of the TCR CDR3. MiXCR was run by TCRdb on the multiplex PCR reads, yielding one entry per CDR3 protein. The table shows 460,000 or so distinct CDR3 sequences, with approximately 14% occurring only once. The data derive from a study of T cells in Graves' hyperthyroidism and ophthalmopathy. Study-wide points: Researchers report that a 13 V-J model separated ophthalmopathy from stable hyperthyroidism.

Fresh 10 ml peripheral blood yielded PBMCs. This CDR3 is built from 15 residues. Germline V CDR1 and CDR2: MNHEY, SMNVEV (reference sequence). V gave up 8 bases and J gave up 4 bases; unmatched junction bases: 6. The genes are TRBV27 and TRBJ2-3; 13 bases are shared with TRBD2. The sample comprised blood. The sequence came from a woman younger than 30 with Graves' hyperthyroidism. In DNA, the CDR3 is TGTGCCAGCCGCGGACTAGCGGGAGTACCAGATACGCAGTATTTT. As protein: CASRGLAGVPDTQYF.